This T cell receptor beta chain originates from a study of blood T cell repertoires in COVID-19. The overall study: Both acute and convalescent COVID-19 samples were obtained from the United States, Italy and Spain. Sources were T cells, B-cell-depleted T cells, or PBMCs; the material itself was cDNA or gDNA.

In the original workflow: Amplification of reference gene primers was used by the study to estimate nucleated cell counts. Method: immunoSEQ multiplex PCR; TCRdb's copy keeps in-frame clones and lacks some. D and trimming come from the DNA, and the V and J calls and clone size come from that table. The sample includes about 55,000 clones, 82% of them seen just once. The source of this sequence is an older man with COVID-19, enrolled during active disease. Sequencing was done on a sample of peripheral blood.

The DNA of the CDR3 is TGTGCCACCAGTGATCCCGGGGAGTTCTACAATGAGCAGTTCTTC. Translated, it gives CATSDPGEFYNEQFF. This sequence joins TRBV24-1 and TRBJ2-1; tentatively, D is TRBD2 (5 bases). Germline CDR1 and CDR2: KGHDR and SFDVKD. V shed 3 bases and J shed 3 bases, with 11 bases lying between them. The CDR3 length is 15 residues.